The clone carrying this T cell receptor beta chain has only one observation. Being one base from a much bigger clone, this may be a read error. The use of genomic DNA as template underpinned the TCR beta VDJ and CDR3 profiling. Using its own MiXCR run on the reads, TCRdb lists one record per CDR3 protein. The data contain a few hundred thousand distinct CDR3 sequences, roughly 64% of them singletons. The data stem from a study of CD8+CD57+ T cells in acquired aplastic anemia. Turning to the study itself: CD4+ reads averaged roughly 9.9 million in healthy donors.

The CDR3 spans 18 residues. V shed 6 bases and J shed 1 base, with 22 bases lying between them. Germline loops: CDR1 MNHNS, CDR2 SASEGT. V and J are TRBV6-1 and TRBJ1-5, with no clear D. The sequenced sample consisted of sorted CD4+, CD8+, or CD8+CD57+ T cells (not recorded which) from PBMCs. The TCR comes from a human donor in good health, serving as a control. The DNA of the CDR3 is TGTGCCAGCAGACAAGCCCATGACGGGGTCGGAAGCAATCAGCCCCAGCATTTT. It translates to CASRQAHDGVGSNQPQHF.